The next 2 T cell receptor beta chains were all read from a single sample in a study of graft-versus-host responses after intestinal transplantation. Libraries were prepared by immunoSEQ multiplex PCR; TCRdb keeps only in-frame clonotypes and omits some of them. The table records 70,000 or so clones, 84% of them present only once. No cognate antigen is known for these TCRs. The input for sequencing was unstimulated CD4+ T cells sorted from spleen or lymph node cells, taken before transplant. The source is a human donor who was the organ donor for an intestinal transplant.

This CDR3 is CASSEDTGITEAFF. CDR3 nucleotide sequence: TGTGCCAGCAGTGAAGATACAGGGATCACTGAAGCTTTCTTT. The gene calls are TRBV6-1 and TRBJ1-1, with TRBD1 as a possible D gene (6 bases). With 1 base removed from V and 4 bases from J, the gap between germline ends came to 10 bases. The germline gives CDR1 MNHNS, CDR2 SASEGT. This CDR3 is built from 14 residues.

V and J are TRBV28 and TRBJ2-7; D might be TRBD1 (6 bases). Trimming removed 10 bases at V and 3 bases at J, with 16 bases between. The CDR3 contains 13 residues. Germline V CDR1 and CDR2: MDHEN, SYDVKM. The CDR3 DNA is TGTGCCACCCAAGGGGACAAATACTACGAGCAGTACGTC. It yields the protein CATQGDKYYEQYV.